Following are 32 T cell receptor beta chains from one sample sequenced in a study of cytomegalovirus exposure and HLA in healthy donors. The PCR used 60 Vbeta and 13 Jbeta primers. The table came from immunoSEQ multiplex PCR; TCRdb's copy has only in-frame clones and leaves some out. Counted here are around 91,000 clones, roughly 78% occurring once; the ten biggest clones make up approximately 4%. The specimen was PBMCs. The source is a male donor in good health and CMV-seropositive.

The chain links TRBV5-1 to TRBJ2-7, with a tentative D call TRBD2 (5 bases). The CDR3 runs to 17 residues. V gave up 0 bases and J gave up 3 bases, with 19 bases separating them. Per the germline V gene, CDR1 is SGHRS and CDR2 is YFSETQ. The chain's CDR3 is CASSLALSTTGIYEQYV. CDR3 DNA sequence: TGCGCCAGCAGCTTGGCATTGTCGACTACGGGTATCTACGAGCAGTACGTC.

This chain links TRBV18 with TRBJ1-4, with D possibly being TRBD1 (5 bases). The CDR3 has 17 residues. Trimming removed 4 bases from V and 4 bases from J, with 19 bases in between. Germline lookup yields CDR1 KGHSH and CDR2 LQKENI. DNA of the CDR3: TGTGCCAGCTCACGGACGCCCGTTTCCGACAGTAATGAAAAACTGTTTTTT. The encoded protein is CASSRTPVSDSNEKLFF. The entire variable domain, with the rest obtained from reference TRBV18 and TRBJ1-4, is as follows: NAGVMQNPRHLVRRRGQEARLRCSPMKGHSHVYWYRQLPEEGLKFMVYLQKENIIDESGMPKERFSAEFPKEGPSILRIQQVVRGDSAAYFCASSRTPVSDSNEKLFFGSGTQLSVL.

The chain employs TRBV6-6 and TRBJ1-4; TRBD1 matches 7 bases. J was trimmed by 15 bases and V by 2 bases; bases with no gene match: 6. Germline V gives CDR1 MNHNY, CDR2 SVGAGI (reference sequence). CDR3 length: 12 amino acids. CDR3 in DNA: TGTGCCAGCAGTTACGACGAGACAGGGTTGTTTTTT. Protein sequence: CASSYDETGLFF.

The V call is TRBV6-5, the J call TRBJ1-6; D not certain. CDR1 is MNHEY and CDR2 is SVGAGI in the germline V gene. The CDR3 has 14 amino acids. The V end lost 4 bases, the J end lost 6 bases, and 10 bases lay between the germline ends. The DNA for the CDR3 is TGTGCCAGCAGTTTTGGCAGGTCTAATTCACCCCTCCACTTT. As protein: CASSFGRSNSPLHF.

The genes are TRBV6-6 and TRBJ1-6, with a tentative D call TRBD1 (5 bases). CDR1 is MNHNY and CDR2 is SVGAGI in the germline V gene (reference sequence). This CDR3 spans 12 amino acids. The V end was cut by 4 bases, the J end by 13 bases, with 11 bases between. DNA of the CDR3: TGTGCCAGCAGTTCGACTGGGGGGCCCCTCCACTTT. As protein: CASSSTGGPLHF.

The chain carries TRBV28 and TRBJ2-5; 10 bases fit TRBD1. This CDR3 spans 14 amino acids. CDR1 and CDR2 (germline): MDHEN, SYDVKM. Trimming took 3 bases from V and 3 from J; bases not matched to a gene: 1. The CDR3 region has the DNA TGTGCCAGCAGTTTGACAGGGGGCGAAGAGACCCAGTACTTC. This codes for CASSLTGGEETQYF. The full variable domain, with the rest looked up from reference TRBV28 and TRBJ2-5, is DVKVTQSSRYLVKRTGEKVFLECVQDMDHENMFWYRQDPGLGLRLIYFSYDVKMKEKGDIPEGYSVSREKKERFSLILESASTNQTSMYLCASSLTGGEETQYFGPGTRLLVL.

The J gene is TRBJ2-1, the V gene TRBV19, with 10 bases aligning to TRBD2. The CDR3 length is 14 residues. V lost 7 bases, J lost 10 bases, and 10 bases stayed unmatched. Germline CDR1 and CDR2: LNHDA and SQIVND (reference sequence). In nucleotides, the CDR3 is TGTGCCAGTAACAGGAAGGATAGCGGGGGGGAGCAGTTCTTC. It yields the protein CASNRKDSGGEQFF.

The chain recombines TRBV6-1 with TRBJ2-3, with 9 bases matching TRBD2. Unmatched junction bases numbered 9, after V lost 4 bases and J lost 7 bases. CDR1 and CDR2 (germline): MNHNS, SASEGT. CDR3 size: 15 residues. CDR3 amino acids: CASSVGLAVRHTQYF. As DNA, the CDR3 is TGTGCCAGCAGTGTGGGACTAGCAGTCCGTCATACGCAGTATTTT.

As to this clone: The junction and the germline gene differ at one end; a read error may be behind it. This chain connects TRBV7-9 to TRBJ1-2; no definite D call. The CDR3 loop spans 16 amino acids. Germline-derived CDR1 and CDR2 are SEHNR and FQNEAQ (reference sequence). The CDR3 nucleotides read TGTCCCAGCAGTCATTCAAGAGGGCGCGAGCCGTATGGCTACACCTTC. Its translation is CPSSHSRGREPYGYTF.

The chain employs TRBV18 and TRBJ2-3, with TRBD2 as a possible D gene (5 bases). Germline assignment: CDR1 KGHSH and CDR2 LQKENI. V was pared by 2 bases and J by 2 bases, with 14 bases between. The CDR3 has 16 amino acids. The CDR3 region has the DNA TGTGCCAGCTCACCATCGTCCGTAGCGAACACAGATACGCAGTATTTT. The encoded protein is CASSPSSVANTDTQYF. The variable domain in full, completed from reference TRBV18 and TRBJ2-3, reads NAGVMQNPRHLVRRRGQEARLRCSPMKGHSHVYWYRQLPEEGLKFMVYLQKENIIDESGMPKERFSAEFPKEGPSILRIQQVVRGDSAAYFCASSPSSVANTDTQYFGPGTRLTVL.

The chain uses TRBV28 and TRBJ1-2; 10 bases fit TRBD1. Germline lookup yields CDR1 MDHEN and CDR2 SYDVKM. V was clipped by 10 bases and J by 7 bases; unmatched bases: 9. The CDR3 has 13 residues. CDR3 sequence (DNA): TGTGCCACCACGGAGACAGGGGGCTTTGGCTACACCTTC. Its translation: CATTETGGFGYTF.

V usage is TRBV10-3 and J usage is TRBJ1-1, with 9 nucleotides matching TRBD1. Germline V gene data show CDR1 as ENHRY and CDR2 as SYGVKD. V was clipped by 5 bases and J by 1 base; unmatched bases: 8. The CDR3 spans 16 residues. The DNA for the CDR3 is TGTGCCATCAGTCCTGGGACAGGGACGGAGAACACTGAAGCTTTCTTT. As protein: CAISPGTGTENTEAFF.

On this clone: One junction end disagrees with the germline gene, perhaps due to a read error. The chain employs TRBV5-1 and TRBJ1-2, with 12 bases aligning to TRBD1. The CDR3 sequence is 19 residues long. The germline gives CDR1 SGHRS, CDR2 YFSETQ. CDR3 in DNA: TGCGCCAGCAGCTTCTCCCAGGGGGACAGGGGGCTTTCTAACTGTGGCTACACCTTC. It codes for CASSFSQGDRGLSNCGYTF.

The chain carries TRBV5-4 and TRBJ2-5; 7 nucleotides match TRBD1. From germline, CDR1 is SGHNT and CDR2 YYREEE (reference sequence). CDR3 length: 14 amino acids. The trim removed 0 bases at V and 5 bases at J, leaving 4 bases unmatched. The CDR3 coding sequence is TGTGCCAGCAGCTTGGAAGGGGGCCTGGAGACCCAGTACTTC. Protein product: CASSLEGGLETQYF.

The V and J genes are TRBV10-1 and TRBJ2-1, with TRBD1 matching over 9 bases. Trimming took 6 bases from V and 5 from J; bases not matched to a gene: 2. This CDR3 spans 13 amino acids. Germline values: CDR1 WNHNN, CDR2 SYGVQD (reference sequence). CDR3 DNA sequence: TGCGCCAGCAGGGGACAGGGAAACAATGAGCAGTTCTTC. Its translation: CASRGQGNNEQFF.

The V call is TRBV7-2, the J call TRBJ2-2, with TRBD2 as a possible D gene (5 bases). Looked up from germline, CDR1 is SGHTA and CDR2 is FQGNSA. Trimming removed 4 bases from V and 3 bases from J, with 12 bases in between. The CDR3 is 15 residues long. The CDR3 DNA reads TGTGCCAGCAGCTGGTCGCGGGTCGACACCGGGGAGCTGTTTTTT. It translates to CASSWSRVDTGELFF.

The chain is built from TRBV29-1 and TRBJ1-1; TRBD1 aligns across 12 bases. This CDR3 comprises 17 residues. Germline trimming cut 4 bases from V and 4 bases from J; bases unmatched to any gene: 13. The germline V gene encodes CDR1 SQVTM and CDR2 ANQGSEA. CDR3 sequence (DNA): TGCAGCGTTGTGCGGTGGGGACAGGGGGCATTCGGCACTGAAGCTTTCTTT. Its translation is CSVVRWGQGAFGTEAFF.

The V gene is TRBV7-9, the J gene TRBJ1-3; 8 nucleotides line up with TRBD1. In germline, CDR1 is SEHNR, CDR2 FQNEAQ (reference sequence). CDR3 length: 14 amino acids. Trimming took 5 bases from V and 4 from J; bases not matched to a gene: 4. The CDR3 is CASSRTGRGNTIYF. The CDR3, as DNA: TGTGCCAGCAGCCGGACAGGGAGAGGAAACACCATATATTTT. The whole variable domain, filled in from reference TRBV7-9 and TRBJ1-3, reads DTGVSQNPRHKITKRGQNVTFRCDPISEHNRLYWYRQTLGQGPEFLTYFQNEAQLEKSRLLSDRFSAERPKGSFSTLEIQRTEQGDSAMYLCASSRTGRGNTIYFGEGSWLTVV.

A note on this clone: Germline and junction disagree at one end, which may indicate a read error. CDR3 bases: TGTGCCAGCAGCTCCCGGGACAGCTTC. This translates into CASSSRDSF. This sequence joins TRBV7-9 and TRBJ1-2; 7 nucleotides agree with TRBD1. Per the germline V gene, CDR1 is SEHNR and CDR2 is FQNEAQ (reference sequence). The CDR3 runs 9 residues.

The DNA of the CDR3 is TGTGCCAGTAGTATCGCGGGGGGTACGGCCGAGCAGTACTTC. Its translation is CASSIAGGTAEQYF. This chain joins TRBV19 and TRBJ2-7; 8 bases map to TRBD2. J gave up 6 bases and V 3 bases, and 7 bases lay outside the gene matches. The CDR3 totals 14 residues. Germline V CDR1 and CDR2: LNHDA, SQIVND (reference sequence). Based on the CDR3 plus reference TRBV19 and TRBJ2-7, the full variable domain is DGGITQSPKYLFRKEGQNVTLSCEQNLNHDAMYWYRQDPGQGLRLIYYSQIVNDFQKGDIAEGYSVSREKKESFPLTVTSAQKNPTAFYLCASSIAGGTAEQYFGPGTRLTVT.

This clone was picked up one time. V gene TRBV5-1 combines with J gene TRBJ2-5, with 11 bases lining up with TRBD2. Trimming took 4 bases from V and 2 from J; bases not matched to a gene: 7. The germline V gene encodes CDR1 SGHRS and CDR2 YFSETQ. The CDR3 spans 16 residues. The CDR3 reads CASSRRLAGGQETQYF. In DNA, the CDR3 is TGCGCCAGCAGCCGGAGGCTAGCGGGGGGACAAGAGACCCAGTACTTC.

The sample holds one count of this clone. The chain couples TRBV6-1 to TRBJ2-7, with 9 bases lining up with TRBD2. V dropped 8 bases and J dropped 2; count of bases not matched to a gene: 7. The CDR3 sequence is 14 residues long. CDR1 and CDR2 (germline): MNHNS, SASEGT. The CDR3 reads CASGSSGTTYEQYF. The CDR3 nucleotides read TGTGCCAGCGGCTCTAGCGGGACGACCTACGAGCAGTACTTC.

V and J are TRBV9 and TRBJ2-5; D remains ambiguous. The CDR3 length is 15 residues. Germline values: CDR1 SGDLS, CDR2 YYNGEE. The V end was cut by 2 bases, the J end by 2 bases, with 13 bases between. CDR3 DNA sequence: TGTGCCAGCAGCGTCTCCGGTTGGTCTCAAGAGACCCAGTACTTC. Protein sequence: CASSVSGWSQETQYF.

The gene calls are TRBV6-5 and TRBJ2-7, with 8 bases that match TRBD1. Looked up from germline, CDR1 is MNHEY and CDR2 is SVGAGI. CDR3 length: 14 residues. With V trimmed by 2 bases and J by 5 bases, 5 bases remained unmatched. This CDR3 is CASSYEQGAHEQYF. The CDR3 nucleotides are TGTGCCAGCAGTTACGAGCAGGGGGCCCACGAGCAGTACTTC.

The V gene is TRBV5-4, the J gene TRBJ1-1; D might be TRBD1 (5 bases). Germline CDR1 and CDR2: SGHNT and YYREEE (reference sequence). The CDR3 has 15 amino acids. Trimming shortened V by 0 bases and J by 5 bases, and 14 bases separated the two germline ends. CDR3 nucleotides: TGTGCCAGCAGCTTGGCCCAAGGGGCGCGGACTGAAGCTTTCTTT. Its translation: CASSLAQGARTEAFF.

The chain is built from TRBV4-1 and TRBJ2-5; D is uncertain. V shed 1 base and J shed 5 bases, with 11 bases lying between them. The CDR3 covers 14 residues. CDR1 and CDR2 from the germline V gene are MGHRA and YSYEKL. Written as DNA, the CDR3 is TGCGCCAGCAGCCAAGGACCAGCCGGGGAGACCCAGTACTTC. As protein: CASSQGPAGETQYF.

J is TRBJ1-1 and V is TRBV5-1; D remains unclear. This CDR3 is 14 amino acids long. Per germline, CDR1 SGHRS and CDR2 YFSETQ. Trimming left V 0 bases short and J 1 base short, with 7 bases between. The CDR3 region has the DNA TGCGCCAGCAGCTTGGTGTCCGGGAACACTGAAGCTTTCTTT. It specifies CASSLVSGNTEAFF. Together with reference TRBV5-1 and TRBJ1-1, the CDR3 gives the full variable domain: KAGVTQTPRYLIKTRGQQVTLSCSPISGHRSVSWYQQTPGQGLQFLFEYFSETQRNKGNFPGRFSGRQFSNSRSEMNVSTLELGDSALYLCASSLVSGNTEAFFGQGTRLTVV.

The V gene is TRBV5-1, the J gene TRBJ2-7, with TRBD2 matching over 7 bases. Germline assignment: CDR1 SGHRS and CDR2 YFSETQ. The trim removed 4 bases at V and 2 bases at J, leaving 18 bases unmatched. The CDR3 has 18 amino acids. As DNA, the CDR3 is TGCGCCAGCAGCCCTGGAGTTTCGGGACTACTGAAAGCCTACGAGCAGTACTTC. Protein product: CASSPGVSGLLKAYEQYF.

The CDR3 loop is CASSYSDMFFYEQYF. The CDR3 coding sequence is TGTGCCAGCAGTTACTCAGACATGTTTTTCTACGAGCAGTACTTC. V and J are TRBV6-6 and TRBJ2-7; unclear D gene. Between the trimmed V and J ends, which lost 0 bases and 3 bases, there was a span of 12 bases. There are 15 residues in the CDR3. Germline CDR1 is MNHNY and CDR2 is SVGAGI (reference sequence).

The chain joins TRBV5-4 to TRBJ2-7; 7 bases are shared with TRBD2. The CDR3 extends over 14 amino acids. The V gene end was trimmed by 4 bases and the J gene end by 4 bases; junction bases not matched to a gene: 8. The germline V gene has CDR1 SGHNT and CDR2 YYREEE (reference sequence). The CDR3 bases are TGTGCCAGCAGCCAGATTGGACTAGTGTACGAGCAGTACTTC. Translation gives CASSQIGLVYEQYF.

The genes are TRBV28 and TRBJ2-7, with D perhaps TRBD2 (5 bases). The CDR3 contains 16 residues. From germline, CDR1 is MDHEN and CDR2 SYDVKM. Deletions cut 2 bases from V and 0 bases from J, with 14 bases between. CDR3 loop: CASSLRWDRGSYEQYF. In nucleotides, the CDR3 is TGTGCCAGCAGTTTAAGGTGGGATCGGGGCTCCTACGAGCAGTACTTC. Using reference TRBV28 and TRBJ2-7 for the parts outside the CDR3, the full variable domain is DVKVTQSSRYLVKRTGEKVFLECVQDMDHENMFWYRQDPGLGLRLIYFSYDVKMKEKGDIPEGYSVSREKKERFSLILESASTNQTSMYLCASSLRWDRGSYEQYFGPGTRLTVT.

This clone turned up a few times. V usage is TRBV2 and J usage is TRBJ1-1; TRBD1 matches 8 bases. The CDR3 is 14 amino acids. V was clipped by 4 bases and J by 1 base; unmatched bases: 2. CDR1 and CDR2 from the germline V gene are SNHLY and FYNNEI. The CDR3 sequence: CASSGDRGNTEAFF. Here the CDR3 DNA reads TGTGCCAGCAGTGGAGACAGGGGGAACACTGAAGCTTTCTTT.